This T cell receptor beta chain comes out of a study of T-cell reconstitution after alpha-beta-depleted transplantation in children. Study-level results: A year post-transplant, T-cell counts and diversity derived mostly from newly produced T cells. Recipient T cells and thymic progenitors that survived gave rise to the high TCRbeta diversity observed at day 60 in some patients.

TCRbeta library construction was performed incorporating unique molecular identifiers. Each CDR3 protein gets one entry after TCRdb re-called the PCR reads with MiXCR. The sample shows a few hundred thousand distinct CDR3 sequences, about a quarter of them seen only once. Comments on this clonotype: Antigen specificity is unknown.

Trimming took 7 bases from V and 2 from J, leaving 11 bases between them. The germline V gene encodes CDR1 SGHRS and CDR2 YFSETQ. This CDR3 contains 13 residues. The TCR sequence derives from a boy under three years old with Wiskott-Aldrich syndrome, due to receive a stem cell transplant. This chain uses TRBV5-1 with TRBJ2-3; D unresolved. The material was PBMCs, obtained before TCRalphabeta/CD19-depleted stem cell transplant. CDR3 sequence reads: CASQSDPTDTQYF. CDR3 DNA sequence: TGCGCCAGCCAGTCGGACCCCACAGATACGCAGTATTTT.